The 16 T cell receptor beta chains listed next were all sequenced from one sample in a study of T cell repertoires in aging, cancer and after chemotherapy. TCR beta rearrangements were amplified from peripheral blood genomic DNA. Multiplex touch-down PCR with TRB-A/B primers amplified rearranged V-D-J TRB sequences. TCRdb itself ran the multiplex PCR reads through MiXCR, one entry per CDR3 protein. In the table there are 4,000 to 6,000 distinct CDR3 sequences, about 33% of which are singletons. The sample comprised blood. Receptor source: a human donor with a blood cancer.

In its sample, this clonotype was seen a few times. V gene TRBV27 combines with J gene TRBJ1-6; 7 nucleotides match TRBD1. The CDR3 has 14 amino acids. With V trimmed by 6 bases and J by 8 bases, 7 bases remained unmatched. The germline CDR1 and CDR2 sequences are MNHEY and SMNVEV (reference sequence). The DNA for the CDR3 is TGTGCCAGCAGCCTACAGGGGAAAGATTCACCCCTCCACTTT. Translating gives CASSLQGKDSPLHF.

This clonotype is medium-sized (0.01 to 0.1%) by share. The rearrangement links TRBV30 to TRBJ2-1; D might be TRBD1 (5 bases). The CDR3 covers 13 residues. The V end lost 2 bases, the J end lost 6 bases, and 11 bases lay between the germline ends. Germline CDR1 GTSNPN, CDR2 SVGIG (reference sequence). In DNA form, the CDR3 reads TGTGCCTGGAGTCTGGGGCCTCTCAATGAGCAGTTCTTC. Translated: CAWSLGPLNEQFF.

CDR3: CASSPPGQGNDYGYTF. Written as DNA, the CDR3 is TGTGCCAGCAGCCCCCCGGGACAGGGAAACGACTATGGCTACACCTTC. V and J are TRBV6-5 and TRBJ1-2; 9 nucleotides agree with TRBD1. The V segment lost 6 bases and the J segment 3 bases; nucleotides outside the gene matches: 11. The CDR3 totals 16 residues. Germline CDR1 is MNHEY and CDR2 is SVGAGI.

By share, this clonotype ranks as medium-sized. The chain couples TRBV6-5 to TRBJ2-3; D perhaps matches TRBD2 (6 bases). CDR3 length: 15 residues. Germline values: CDR1 MNHEY, CDR2 SVGAGI. Trimming stripped 9 bases from V and 0 bases from J, with 16 bases between. CDR3: CASMAGPISTDTQYF. The CDR3 DNA follows: TGTGCCAGTATGGCGGGGCCTATTAGCACAGATACGCAGTATTTT.

Notes on this clonotype: A much larger clone differs by one base, so this may be a read error. CDR3 nucleotide sequence: TGTGCCTGGAGGCCGGGACAGGTTGCAACAGATACGCAGTATTTT. It yields the protein CAWRPGQVATDTQYF. The chain carries TRBV30 and TRBJ2-3; 8 positions match TRBD1. There are 15 residues in the CDR3. CDR1 is GTSNPN, CDR2 SVGIG, per germline (reference sequence). Trimming removed 3 bases from V and 3 bases from J; junction bases left unmatched: 8.

The chain couples TRBV12-3 or TRBV12-4 to TRBJ1-2; D gene unclear. Trimming pared 5 bases from V and 8 bases from J, leaving 12 bases between. The CDR3 contains 12 residues. This CDR3 is CASSIGRRGYTF. CDR3 nucleotides: TGTGCCAGCAGTATCGGCCGGCGGGGCTACACCTTC.

This sequence joins TRBV20-1 and TRBJ1-6; no firm D call. V was trimmed by 5 bases and J by 5 bases, leaving 13 bases between them. The CDR3 runs to 14 residues. CDR1 is DFQATT, CDR2 SNEGSKA, per germline (reference sequence). The DNA of the CDR3 is TGCAGTGCTGCCCCACGAGTTAATAATTCACCCCTCCACTTT. Translated: CSAAPRVNNSPLHF.

To note about this clonotype: This sequence may be a read error, since a much larger clone differs from it by one base. The chain carries TRBV24-1 and TRBJ2-3, with a tentative D call TRBD1 (5 bases). Germline loops: CDR1 KGHDR, CDR2 SFDVKD. The CDR3 spans 14 residues. Deletions cut 4 bases from V and 5 bases from J, with 12 bases between. CDR3: CATSDRRGIDTQYF. As DNA, the CDR3 is TGTGCCACCAGTGACCGTAGGGGCATAGATACGCAGTATTTT.

Relative to its sample, this clonotype is medium-sized. This chain joins TRBV30 and TRBJ2-7; TRBD1 agrees at 9 bases. Germline CDR1 and CDR2: GTSNPN and SVGIG (reference sequence). This CDR3 is 11 amino acids long. The ends lost 5 bases at V and 9 bases at J; junction bases unmatched: 5. CDR3 residues: CAWGQGFGQYF. The CDR3 DNA follows: TGTGCCTGGGGACAGGGGTTCGGGCAGTACTTC.

This clonotype is labeled as medium-sized. V gene TRBV6-5 combines with J gene TRBJ1-6, with D possibly being TRBD1 (5 bases). In germline, CDR1 is MNHEY, CDR2 SVGAGI. CDR3 length: 14 residues. V was clipped by 5 bases and J by 5 bases, with 10 bases between them. The CDR3 spells CASSRDGNNSPLHF. The CDR3 DNA reads TGTGCCAGCAGTAGGGACGGGAATAATTCACCCCTCCACTTT.

This sequence joins TRBV5-1 and TRBJ2-1; weak D call: TRBD2 (7 bases). CDR3 length equals 16 residues. Deletions cut 7 bases from V and 7 bases from J, with 24 bases between. CDR1 SGHRS and CDR2 YFSETQ come from the germline V gene. The DNA for the CDR3 is TGCGCCAGCTTTCCGGGGGGCGGGGGCCGCGATAATGAGCAGTTCTTC. This encodes CASFPGGGGRDNEQFF.

This clonotype is categorized as medium-sized. V and J are TRBV29-1 and TRBJ1-1; 9 nucleotides agree with TRBD1. Per germline, CDR1 SQVTM and CDR2 ANQGSEA. There are 14 residues in the CDR3. Trimming took 6 bases from V and 4 from J; bases not matched to a gene: 9. The CDR3 reads CSVKSQGAGTEAFF. CDR3 coding DNA: TGCAGCGTAAAATCACAGGGGGCTGGCACTGAAGCTTTCTTT.

This clonotype was observed a handful of times. The chain links TRBV15 to TRBJ2-1, with D tentatively TRBD1 (6 bases). Near its end, the DNA agrees better with TRBJ2-7, so the J call may be wrong. The CDR3 consists of 14 residues. CDR1 and CDR2 from the germline V gene are LNHNV and YYDKDF (reference sequence). The CDR3 sequence: CATSREPGDYEQYF. The DNA for the CDR3 is TGTGCCACCAGCAGAGAACCAGGGGACTACGAGCAGTACTTC.

A note on this clonotype: A read error may account for a junction end that differs from germline. The rearrangement uses TRBV20-1 and TRBJ1-1; 7 bases align to TRBD1. The assigned J gene may be wrong: the sequence end matches TRBJ2-2 better. CDR3 length: 14 residues. Germline CDR1 reads DFQATT; CDR2 reads SNEGSKA (reference sequence). The CDR3 loop is CSARDRANTGELFF. For the CDR3, the DNA is TGCAGTGCAAGAGACAGGGCGAACACCGGGGAGCTGTTTTTT.

On this clonotype: This sequence may be a read error, since a much larger clone differs from it by one base. The chain is built from TRBV11-1 and TRBJ2-5; TRBD1 aligns across 9 bases. The CDR3 is made up of 16 amino acids. CDR1 and CDR2 from the germline V gene are SGHAT and FQDESV (reference sequence). In nucleotides, the CDR3 is TGTGCCAGCAGCGCCCCCGGGACAGGGTACCAAGAGACCAAGTACTTC. Protein sequence: CASSAPGTGYQETKYF.

This clonotype is categorized as medium-sized. This sequence joins TRBV6-5 and TRBJ1-2, with D possibly TRBD1 on 5 matching bases. The CDR3 runs to 13 residues. Germline assignment: CDR1 MNHEY and CDR2 SVGAGI. V gave up 6 bases and J gave up 8 bases, with 16 bases separating them. The CDR3, as DNA: TGTGCCAGCAGGACCTTGGGGGGAGGGGGCTACACCTTC. Amino acid sequence: CASRTLGGGGYTF.